This T cell receptor beta chain was captured in a study of T-cell reconstitution after alpha-beta-depleted transplantation in children. The TCRbeta library was prepared with unique molecular identifiers. TCRdb itself ran the PCR reads through MiXCR, one entry per CDR3 protein. The table includes nearly 200,000 distinct CDR3 sequences, 6.3% detected once. Points from the study as a whole: T cells produced anew were the main source of T-cell counts and diversity one year after transplant.

At least ten counts were recorded for this clonotype. Its matching antigen is unknown. Trimming took 4 bases from V and 4 from J; bases not matched to a gene: 5. Germline V CDR1 and CDR2: KGHSH, LQKENI. The CDR3 runs 17 residues. This TCR derives from a girl under three years old with combined immunodeficiency, due to receive a stem cell transplant. Sequences were derived from PBMCs, sampled before TCRalphabeta/CD19-depleted stem cell transplant. V and J are TRBV18 and TRBJ2-1; 15 positions agree with TRBD2. CDR3 sequence: CASSQGLAGGAYNEQFF. The CDR3 nucleotides are TGTGCCAGCTCACAGGGACTAGCGGGAGGAGCGTACAATGAGCAGTTCTTC.